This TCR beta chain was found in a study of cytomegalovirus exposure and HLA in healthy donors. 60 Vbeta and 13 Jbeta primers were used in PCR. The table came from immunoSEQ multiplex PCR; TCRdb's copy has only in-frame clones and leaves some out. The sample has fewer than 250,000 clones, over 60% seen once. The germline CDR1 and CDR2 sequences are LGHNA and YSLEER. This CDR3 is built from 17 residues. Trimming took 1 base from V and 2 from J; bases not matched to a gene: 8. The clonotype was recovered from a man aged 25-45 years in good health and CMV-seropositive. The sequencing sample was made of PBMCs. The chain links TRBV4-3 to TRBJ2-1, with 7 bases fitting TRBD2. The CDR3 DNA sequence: TGCGCCAGCAGCCAAGTGGTGGGACTATCCCCCTACAATGAGCAGTTCTTC. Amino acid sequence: CASSQVVGLSPYNEQFF.